This T cell receptor beta chain was identified in a study of beta chain features in type 1 diabetes. The overall study: Examination of sorted cells across all samples involved over 85,000,000 cells. Overall study findings and caveats: Any HLA type influence on TCRB rearrangement was left unresolved here. Type 1 diabetes patients had moderately but significantly shorter TCRB CDR3s in all four CD4+ subsets. Sequencing used cDNA, and cells with high TCR expression could therefore be over-represented.

Expressed TCRB transcripts got sequenced, as all isolated RNA was reverse transcribed. The assay was immunoSEQ multiplex PCR, and TCRdb's table has in-frame clones only and misses some. The sample holds about 250,000 clones, 13% to 15% seen once. This clone was seen more than once but under ten times. Its antigen is undetermined. V gave up 6 bases and J gave up 4 bases, with 9 bases separating them. Looked up from germline, CDR1 is SQVTM and CDR2 is ANQGSEA. The CDR3 totals 11 residues. This TCR was sampled from a woman aged 40 to 50 in good health. This chain uses TRBV29-1 with TRBJ1-1; no reliable D call. Material for sequencing was naive CD4+ T cells from blood. DNA of the CDR3: TGCAGCGTGCTTACGGTCACTGAAGCTTTCTTT. Translation gives CSVLTVTEAFF.